One sample yielded the 16 T cell receptor beta chains listed below, sequenced in a study of cytomegalovirus exposure and HLA in healthy donors (dated by TCRdb to 2016 to 2017). Libraries were prepared through the immunoSEQ multiplex PCR assay. For the multiplex PCR, a mixture combining 60 forward primers for TCR Vbeta segments and 13 reverse primers for TCR Jbeta segments was used. This immuneACCESS table, as held by TCRdb, lists in-frame sequences with V and J called but not all clones. Of the missing ones, under half trace to an unresolved V gene in checked studies; the others have no known cause. The sample profile shows roughly 190,000 clones; approximately 70% of them were found once. 1.5% to 2% of the sample is taken by the ten largest. The specimen sequenced was PBMCs. Source of these receptors: a woman younger than 45 in good health and CMV-seronegative.

This clone turned up a few times. This chain joins TRBV7-2 and TRBJ2-7, with TRBD2 matching over 7 bases. CDR1 is SGHTA, CDR2 FQGNSA, per germline. J was trimmed by 4 bases and V by 2 bases; bases with no gene match: 8. The CDR3 is 15 amino acids. The CDR3 here is CASSLSSGTPYEQYF. The CDR3 DNA follows: TGTGCCAGCAGCTTAAGCAGCGGGACGCCTTACGAGCAGTACTTC.

The genes are TRBV5-1 and TRBJ1-4, with D possibly matching TRBD1 (6 bases). CDR3 size: 13 residues. CDR1 is SGHRS and CDR2 is YFSETQ in the germline V gene. Trimming removed 4 bases from V and 3 bases from J, with 7 bases in between. DNA for the CDR3: TGCGCCAGCAGCCCAGGGGCTAATGAAAAACTGTTTTTT. This encodes CASSPGANEKLFF.

The chain combines TRBV10-3 with TRBJ1-5; TRBD1 matches 7 bases. The CDR3 is 16 amino acids. CDR1 is ENHRY and CDR2 is SYGVKD in the germline V gene. V dropped 2 bases and J dropped 4; count of bases not matched to a gene: 8. In DNA, the CDR3 is TGTGCCATCAGTGAGAGAATAGGGACAGAAAATCAGCCCCAGCATTTT. It is translated as CAISERIGTENQPQHF.

This chain connects TRBV5-4 to TRBJ2-7; 9 nucleotides match TRBD2. The CDR3 sequence is 14 residues long. The junction had 7 bases not matched to a gene; V was cut back by 4 bases and J by 5 bases. Germline assignment: CDR1 SGHNT and CDR2 YYREEE (reference sequence). DNA of the CDR3: TGTGCCAGCAGCCGGTCTAGCGGGGTTGACGAGCAGTACTTC. Amino acid sequence: CASSRSSGVDEQYF.

V gene TRBV9 combines with J gene TRBJ2-1, with 7 bases that match TRBD1. Germline CDR1 reads SGDLS; CDR2 reads YYNGEE. V lost 3 bases, J lost 8 bases, and 5 bases stayed unmatched. The CDR3 runs 13 residues. Here the CDR3 DNA reads TGTGCCAGCAGCGGTACAGGGGTGGATGAGCAGTTCTTC. It encodes CASSGTGVDEQFF.

In this sample, this clone turned up once. The chain is built from TRBV6-6 and TRBJ2-2; no firm D call. CDR1 is MNHNY, CDR2 SVGAGI, per germline (reference sequence). The V end was cut by 6 bases, the J end by 4 bases, with 18 bases between. CDR3 length: 16 residues. The CDR3 nucleotides are TGTGCCAGCAGACTCTCGGTCCCGAGATTCACCGGGGAGCTGTTTTTT. As protein: CASRLSVPRFTGELFF.

The rearrangement uses TRBV19 and TRBJ2-1; D may be TRBD2 (7 bases). Between the trimmed V and J ends, which lost 5 bases and 4 bases, there was a span of 15 bases. The CDR3 is 15 amino acids. Germline CDR1 is LNHDA and CDR2 is SQIVND (reference sequence). CDR3 loop: CASSLAGGPYNEQFF. As DNA, the CDR3 is TGTGCCAGTAGTCTCGCCGGGGGGCCTTACAATGAGCAGTTCTTC.

Only one count was recorded for this clone. The chain links TRBV7-2 to TRBJ2-1; TRBD2 might be the D (6 bases). The V and J ends lost 6 bases and 0 bases respectively, with 18 bases between them. CDR1 and CDR2 (germline): SGHTA, FQGNSA. This CDR3 contains 17 residues. In nucleotides, the CDR3 is TGTGCCAGCAGAATAGAGCCGGGACTCCACTCCTACAATGAGCAGTTCTTC. Translation gives CASRIEPGLHSYNEQFF.

The chain employs TRBV6-1 and TRBJ1-4; weak D call: TRBD1 (5 bases). The CDR3 consists of 16 residues. Germline V CDR1 and CDR2: MNHNS, SASEGT. V was shortened by 2 bases and J by 0 bases, with 10 bases between the two germline ends. CDR3 in amino acids: CASSEIDSPTNEKLFF. CDR3 nucleotide sequence: TGTGCCAGCAGTGAAATAGACAGTCCAACTAATGAAAAACTGTTTTTT.

The rearrangement links TRBV10-3 to TRBJ2-3, with D perhaps TRBD2 (7 bases). V was clipped by 3 bases and J by 4 bases, with 17 bases between them. Germline-derived CDR1 and CDR2 are ENHRY and SYGVKD. This CDR3 contains 16 residues. The CDR3 loop reads CAISDDGGAFSDTQYF. The CDR3 DNA reads TGTGCCATCAGTGATGATGGGGGGGCCTTCTCAGATACGCAGTATTTT.

V is TRBV7-8 and J is TRBJ1-3; D gene uncertain. This CDR3 contains 19 residues. Trimming took 2 bases from V and 5 from J, leaving 25 bases between them. From germline, CDR1 is SGHVS and CDR2 FQNEAQ. The CDR3 here is CASSLKVPRPPERRNTIYF. The CDR3 DNA is TGTGCCAGCAGCTTAAAAGTCCCTCGACCGCCGGAGAGAAGAAACACCATATATTTT.

The J gene is TRBJ1-6, the V gene TRBV10-1; TRBD1 might be the D (5 bases). The CDR3 runs to 14 residues. Germline-derived CDR1 and CDR2 are WNHNN and SYGVQD (reference sequence). Trimming stripped 5 bases from V and 8 bases from J, with 13 bases between. CDR3 sequence reads: CASSSGYLDSPLHF. DNA for the CDR3: TGCGCCAGCAGTTCAGGGTATCTGGATTCACCCCTCCACTTT.

The chain has TRBV13 and TRBJ2-5, with D uncertain. V lost 4 bases, J lost 7 bases, and 10 bases lay in between. Germline CDR1 is PRHDT and CDR2 is FYEKMQ (reference sequence). The CDR3 length is 12 residues. The chain's CDR3 is CASSSQAGTQYF. DNA of the CDR3: TGTGCCAGCAGCTCCCAAGCTGGGACCCAGTACTTC.

The rearrangement uses TRBV9 and TRBJ2-3; D possibly corresponds to TRBD1 (6 bases). This CDR3 has 15 amino acids. Per the germline V gene, CDR1 is SGDLS and CDR2 is YYNGEE. The V and J ends lost 6 bases and 1 base respectively, with 15 bases between them. The CDR3 spells CASNFGGRGTDTQYF. CDR3 sequence (DNA): TGTGCCAGCAACTTTGGGGGCAGGGGCACAGATACGCAGTATTTT.

The V and J genes are TRBV6-6 and TRBJ2-5; no clear D gene. The end of the DNA aligns better with TRBJ2-7, so the J call may be wrong. Germline V gene lookup returns CDR1 MNHNY and CDR2 SVGAGI (reference sequence). The CDR3 sequence is 14 residues long. CDR3 sequence reads: CASSYYPLNYEQYF. DNA of the CDR3: TGTGCCAGCAGTTACTACCCGCTCAACTACGAGCAGTACTTC.

This clone was found a few times. Other DNA sequences within the sample encode an identical CDR3. The chain is built from TRBV5-1 and TRBJ2-7, with D possibly matching TRBD2 (6 bases). The V gene lost 1 base and the J gene lost 2 bases, with 10 bases spanning the gap. Germline V gene data show CDR1 as SGHRS and CDR2 as YFSETQ. CDR3 length: 14 residues. CDR3 DNA sequence: TGCGCCAGCAGCTTGCTTGGAGGGACCTACGAGCAGTACTTC. Protein sequence: CASSLLGGTYEQYF.